This T cell receptor (beta chain) was identified in a study of early T cells in non-severe SARS-CoV-2 infection. Germline loops: CDR1 MNHNS, CDR2 SASEGT. The CDR3 is 15 amino acids. Trimming shortened V by 6 bases and J by 4 bases, and 16 bases separated the two germline ends. TCRdb re-analysed the 5' RACE reads in MiXCR, keeping a single row per CDR3 protein. The table lists tens of thousands of distinct CDR3 sequences, about 8.9% of them singletons. In its sample, this clonotype was seen many times. This rearrangement joins TRBV6-1 to TRBJ1-3; no clear D gene. Sequencing was done on a sample of whole blood. The source of this sequence is an adult who was a healthcare worker with PCR-confirmed SARS-CoV-2 infection or an uninfected control (not recorded which). The CDR3 coding sequence is TGTGCCAGCAGAGCGAACGCCGGCAGGGGAAACACCATATATTTT. Residues: CASRANAGRGNTIYF.